What follows is one T cell receptor beta chain and its context. Its matching antigen is unknown. By quantitative 5'-RACE with molecular barcodes, the TCR beta libraries were made. From the 5' RACE reads, TCRdb called clonotypes with MiXCR, one entry per CDR3 protein. The sample records 240,000 or so distinct CDR3 sequences, approximately 12% being singletons. The germline CDR1 and CDR2 sequences are SEHNR and FQNEAQ (reference sequence). CDR3 length: 16 residues. Trimming took 1 base from V and 2 from J, leaving 15 bases between them. The entry originates in a study of CD8 T cells in ankylosing spondylitis. General study points: Reports say disease-linked clones showed up significantly more in matched ankylosing spondylitis synovial fluid.

The sequenced material came from blood, either unsorted or a sorted T cell fraction (not recorded which). This receptor was identified in a male donor with ankylosing spondylitis or in good health (not recorded which). The rearrangement uses TRBV7-9 and TRBJ2-7; perhaps D is TRBD1 or TRBD2 (5 bases each). CDR3 sequence: CASSLDHGDQTYEQYF. The CDR3 region has the DNA TGTGCCAGCAGCTTAGATCATGGGGACCAGACCTACGAGCAGTACTTC.